This T cell receptor (beta chain) was identified during a study of T cell responses to AZD1222 COVID-19 vaccine. Notes on this clone: The antigen remains undetermined.

Clones were sequenced by immunoSEQ multiplex PCR, and TCRdb holds only the in-frame ones, with some missing. The sample lists fewer than 90,000 clones, around 83% occurring once. The germline CDR1 and CDR2 sequences are MNHEY and SVGAGI. The CDR3 is made up of 14 amino acids. Between the trimmed V and J ends, which lost 4 bases and 5 bases, there was a span of 14 bases. General study findings and limits: In the spike-specific TCR repertoire, nearly half reportedly target unmutated variant regions.

This material consisted of peripheral blood, taken 28 days after the second AZD1222 dose. The chain carries TRBV6-5 and TRBJ1-1; possible D gene TRBD1, 5 bases. The receptor was derived from an adult who received the AZD1222 COVID-19 vaccine. The CDR3 is CASSSAGTGTEAFF. The CDR3 region has the DNA TGTGCCAGCAGTTCTGCGGGGACGGGGACTGAAGCTTTCTTT.